The 9 T cell receptor beta chains presented below share a single source sample, sequenced in a study of shared clonotypes between healthy human individuals. Sequenced by immunoSEQ multiplex PCR; TCRdb stores in-frame clones only, minus some. The sample has roughly 2.6 million clones, roughly nine tenths seen once; the top ten hold under 0.15%. Sequencing was done on a sample of naive CD4+ T cells sorted from blood. Subset: CD45RA+ positively selected. All receptors come from a man aged 18 to 30 in good health.

This sequence joins TRBV7-8 and TRBJ2-7; D is ambiguous. Germline assignment: CDR1 SGHVS and CDR2 FQNEAQ. With 5 bases removed from V and 4 bases from J, the gap between germline ends came to 21 bases. This CDR3 is 16 amino acids long. CDR3 residues: CASSDRFSPGPYEQYF. The DNA of the CDR3 is TGTGCCAGCAGCGACCGCTTCTCTCCGGGCCCTTACGAGCAGTACTTC.

This clone was counted between two and nine times. The J gene is TRBJ1-5, the V gene TRBV7-2; 9 bases fit TRBD1. CDR1 is SGHTA and CDR2 is FQGNSA in the germline V gene. The CDR3 runs 15 residues. V shed 5 bases and J 6 bases; nucleotides not matched to a gene: 8. The CDR3 bases are TGTGCCAGCAGCACCGGGACAGGGAATAGTCAGCCCCAGCATTTT. It translates to CASSTGTGNSQPQHF.

V gene TRBV1 combines with J gene TRBJ2-1; whether TRBD1, the table's D call, matches the DNA was not checked. TRBV1 constitutes a pseudogene. There are 17 residues in the CDR3. DNA of the CDR3: TGCACCAGCAGCCAAGATCTTACAGGGGCAGCAATTAATGAGCAGTTCTTC. This translates into CTSSQDLTGAAINEQFF.

V usage is TRBV28 and J usage is TRBJ1-2, with D tentatively TRBD1 (5 bases). The CDR3 runs to 15 residues. CDR1 and CDR2 from the germline V gene are MDHEN and SYDVKM. The V and J ends lost 6 bases and 0 bases respectively, with 14 bases between them. CDR3 in DNA: TGTGCCAGCAGCCCTGGGGGTTCAGCTAACTATGGCTACACCTTC. Translated, it gives CASSPGGSANYGYTF.

This rearrangement joins TRBV4-1 to TRBJ2-3; D not resolved. This CDR3 has 16 amino acids. CDR1 MGHRA and CDR2 YSYEKL come from the germline V gene. With 5 bases removed from V and 2 bases from J, the gap between germline ends came to 17 bases. This chain's CDR3 is CASSSPTYQVTDTQYF. DNA of the CDR3: TGCGCCAGCAGCTCCCCTACGTACCAAGTCACAGATACGCAGTATTTT.

Notes on this clone: The sample contains more than one DNA sequence encoding this CDR3. The chain couples TRBV5-8 to TRBJ1-5; 8 bases are a match to TRBD1. This CDR3 is built from 15 residues. The germline V gene encodes CDR1 SGHTS and CDR2 YDEGEE. Trimming at V came to 4 bases and at J to 4 bases, leaving 7 bases not matched to a gene. The CDR3 reads CASSPGTGPNQPQHF. In DNA form, the CDR3 reads TGTGCCAGCAGCCCCGGGACAGGACCAAATCAGCCCCAGCATTTT.

In this sample, this clone turned up once. Within the sample, other DNA sequences also encode this same CDR3. The V gene is TRBV11-2, the J gene TRBJ2-5; possibly TRBD1 for D (5 bases). This CDR3 is 14 amino acids long. Germline V lookup: CDR1 SGHAT, CDR2 FQNNGV. V was clipped by 0 bases and J by 5 bases, with 10 bases between them. The CDR3 protein is CASSLDRVGETQYF. The CDR3 DNA reads as TGTGCCAGCAGCTTAGACAGGGTTGGGGAGACCCAGTACTTC.

The rearrangement joins TRBV5-1 to TRBJ2-2; D might be TRBD1 (6 bases). The CDR3 has 20 amino acids. CDR1 SGHRS and CDR2 YFSETQ come from the germline V gene. V lost 6 bases, J lost 3 bases, and 30 bases lay in between. The CDR3 nucleotides read TGCGCCAGCAAACCTGGGGGCCCTTGGTCGGGATACCCTGACACCGGGGAGCTGTTTTTT. As protein: CASKPGGPWSGYPDTGELFF. Full variable domain (remainder filled in from reference TRBV5-1 and TRBJ2-2): KAGVTQTPRYLIKTRGQQVTLSCSPISGHRSVSWYQQTPGQGLQFLFEYFSETQRNKGNFPGRFSGRQFSNSRSEMNVSTLELGDSALYLCASKPGGPWSGYPDTGELFFGEGSRLTVL.

With respect to this clone: The sample contains more than one DNA sequence encoding this CDR3. V usage is TRBV4-3 and J usage is TRBJ2-6; 7 nucleotides align to TRBD1. The germline V gene encodes CDR1 LGHNA and CDR2 YSLEER. V shed 0 bases and J 2 bases; nucleotides not matched to a gene: 1. The CDR3 contains 16 residues. The CDR3 loop is CASSQDRGPGANVLTF. The CDR3 bases are TGCGCCAGCAGCCAAGATAGGGGGCCTGGGGCCAACGTCCTGACTTTC.